This is a list of T cell receptor beta chains from one sample in a study of T cells in Graves' hyperthyroidism and ophthalmopathy. TCRdb re-called the multiplex PCR reads through MiXCR, storing one row per CDR3 protein. The sample lists roughly 660,000 distinct CDR3 sequences, roughly 17% occurring once. The specimen was blood. These receptor sequences come from a man over 45 with Graves' hyperthyroidism. The CDR3 runs from the conserved cysteine through the conserved F or W.

v_gene	j_gene	CDR3aa
TRBV12-3/TRBV12-4	TRBJ2-1	CASSNPGLVFDEQFF
TRBV27	TRBJ2-1	CASSLSSGSAHEQFF
TRBV6-1	TRBJ1-3	CATRQQGRSGNTIYF
TRBV7-8	TRBJ1-6	CASSLAASGSYNSPLHF
TRBV28	NA	CASSLTGSSYEQFF
TRBV19	TRBJ2-5	CASSTSGREAQYF
TRBV5-5	TRBJ1-3	CASSFSFLGSGNTIYF
TRBV11-2	TRBJ2-1	CASSLALEQFF
TRBV7-6	TRBJ2-2	CASSLGWTGDTGELFF
TRBV6-1	TRBJ2-3	CASSSPGLVTDTQYF
TRBV3-1	TRBJ1-5	CASSDRLGPQHF
TRBV3-1	TRBJ1-1	CASSLDRGRVVTEAFF
TRBV7-2	TRBJ1-1	CASSAGPNTEAFF